Listed below are T cell receptor beta chains from one sample, sequenced in a study of T cell changes during pregnancy in multiple sclerosis. The protocol was immunoSEQ multiplex PCR, while the TCRdb copy is restricted to in-frame clones and leaves out a portion. The data contain some 57,000 clones, around 90% of them singletons. The material was CD4+ T cells from peripheral blood mononuclear cells, obtained in the first trimester of pregnancy. These TCRs come from a female donor with multiple sclerosis, enrolled in a pregnancy study. Both conserved end residues are part of each CDR3. The D gene is left open where the match is weak. A clone size is listed for some rows: how often the clone was seen (once, few, many), or a class if it is expanded.

J: TRBJ1-3
D: -
length: 15
size: -
V: TRBV27
DNA: TGTGCCAGCAGTTCCCGCGGGGCGTCTGGAAACACCATATATTTT
CDR3: CASSSRGASGNTIYF

J: TRBJ1-5
D: TRBD1
length: 15
size: few
V: TRBV6-5
DNA: TGTGCCAGCAGTTACTCAAGGGGGCGCGATCAGCCCCAGCATTTT
CDR3: CASSYSRGRDQPQHF

J: TRBJ2-7
D: -
length: 15
size: -
V: TRBV4-2
DNA: TGTGCCAGCAGCCAAGCGGGTAGCTGGTCCTACGAGCAGTACTTC
CDR3: CASSQAGSWSYEQYF

J: TRBJ2-7
D: TRBD1
length: 13
size: -
V: TRBV2
DNA: TGTGCCAGCAGCCGGGACAGGGATCACGAGCAGTACTTC
CDR3: CASSRDRDHEQYF

J: TRBJ2-1
D: TRBD2
length: 16
size: -
V: TRBV7-2
DNA: TGTGCCAGCAGCTGGAGCGGGGGGGCGTCCTACAATGAGCAGTTCTTC
CDR3: CASSWSGGASYNEQFF

J: TRBJ1-2
D: TRBD1
length: 13
size: -
V: TRBV6-1
DNA: TGTGCCAGCAGGTCAACAGGGGACTATGGCTACACCTTC
CDR3: CASRSTGDYGYTF

J: TRBJ2-3
D: TRBD1
length: 15
size: -
V: TRBV9
DNA: TGTGCCAGCAGTTCCCGGGACAGGGGAGCAGATACGCAGTATTTT
CDR3: CASSSRDRGADTQYF

J: TRBJ2-7
D: TRBD2
length: 18
size: once
V: TRBV11-2
DNA: TGTGCCAGCAGTGCCGACGCTTTAGCGGGGGGGCTTTCCTACGAGCAGTACTTC
CDR3: CASSADALAGGLSYEQYF

J: TRBJ1-1
D: TRBD1
length: 14
size: -
V: TRBV29-1
DNA: TGCAGCTCCGGGACAGGGGGCTCTTGGACTGAAGCTTTCTTT
CDR3: CSSGTGGSWTEAFF

J: TRBJ2-3
D: TRBD2
length: 15
size: -
V: TRBV29-1
DNA: TGCAGCGTTGAAGACGGGACTAGCGGGGTAGATACGCAGTATTTT
CDR3: CSVEDGTSGVDTQYF

J: TRBJ1-3
D: -
length: 15
size: -
V: TRBV2
DNA: TGTGCCAGCAGTGAAGTCAGGGCTGATGGAAACACCATATATTTT
CDR3: CASSEVRADGNTIYF

J: TRBJ1-1
D: -
length: 13
size: -
V: TRBV7-9
DNA: TGTGCCAGCAGCAAAGGACAGAACACTGAAGCTTTCTTT
CDR3: CASSKGQNTEAFF

J: TRBJ2-5
D: TRBD2
length: 13
size: once
V: TRBV10-2
DNA: TGCGCCAGCAGGCGGGGGGCCCAAGAGACCCAGTACTTC
CDR3: CASRRGAQETQYF

J: TRBJ2-5
D: TRBD1
length: 15
size: -
V: TRBV7-9
DNA: TGTGCCAGCAGCTTGTCGACAGGGGAGAGAGAGACCCAGTACTTC
CDR3: CASSLSTGERETQYF

J: TRBJ2-3
D: TRBD1
length: 15
size: -
V: TRBV5-4
DNA: TGTGCCAGCAGGACGTCGGGACAGGGGACAGATACGCAGTATTTT
CDR3: CASRTSGQGTDTQYF

J: TRBJ2-3
D: TRBD1
length: 15
size: once
V: TRBV9
DNA: TGTGCCAGCAGCGTAGTGGGATTAAAGGGGACAGAGCAGTATTTT
CDR3: CASSVVGLKGTEQYF

J: TRBJ1-1
D: -
length: 13
size: -
V: TRBV6-1
DNA: TGTGCCAGCAGGGAACTACTAGGCACTGAAGCTTTCTTT
CDR3: CASRELLGTEAFF

J: TRBJ1-1
D: -
length: 14
size: -
V: TRBV6-6
DNA: TGTGCCAGCAGTTACAACAGGGCAGGGTCTGAAGCTTTCTTT
CDR3: CASSYNRAGSEAFF

J: TRBJ1-2
D: -
length: 14
size: -
V: TRBV2
DNA: TGTGCCAGCAGTCGGACAGCCACCCTCTATGGCTACACCTTC
CDR3: CASSRTATLYGYTF

J: TRBJ2-5
D: TRBD1
length: 15
size: -
V: TRBV11-2
DNA: TGTGCCAGCAGCTCGTCACAGGGGCGGGTAGAGACCCAGTACTTC
CDR3: CASSSSQGRVETQYF

J: TRBJ2-7
D: TRBD1
length: 15
size: -
V: TRBV19
DNA: TGTGCCAGTAGTATAGACCCGACAGGGGCCGGCGAGCAGTACTTC
CDR3: CASSIDPTGAGEQYF

J: TRBJ2-7
D: TRBD2
length: 16
size: -
V: TRBV12-5
DNA: TGTGCTAGTGGCCTAGGACTAGCGGGGACCTCCTACGAGCAGTACTTC
CDR3: CASGLGLAGTSYEQYF